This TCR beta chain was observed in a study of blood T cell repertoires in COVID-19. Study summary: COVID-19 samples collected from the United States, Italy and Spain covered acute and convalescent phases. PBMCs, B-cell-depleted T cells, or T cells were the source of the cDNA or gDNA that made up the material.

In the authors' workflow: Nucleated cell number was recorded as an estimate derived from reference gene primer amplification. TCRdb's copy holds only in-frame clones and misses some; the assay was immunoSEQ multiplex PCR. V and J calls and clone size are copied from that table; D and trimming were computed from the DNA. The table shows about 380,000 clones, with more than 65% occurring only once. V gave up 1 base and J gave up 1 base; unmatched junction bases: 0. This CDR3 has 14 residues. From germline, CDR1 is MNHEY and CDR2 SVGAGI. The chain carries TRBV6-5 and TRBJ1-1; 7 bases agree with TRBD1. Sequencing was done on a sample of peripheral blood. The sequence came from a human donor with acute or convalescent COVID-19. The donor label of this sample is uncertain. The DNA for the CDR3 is TGTGCCAGCAGTTACTGGGACAGGAACACTGAAGCTTTCTTT. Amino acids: CASSYWDRNTEAFF.